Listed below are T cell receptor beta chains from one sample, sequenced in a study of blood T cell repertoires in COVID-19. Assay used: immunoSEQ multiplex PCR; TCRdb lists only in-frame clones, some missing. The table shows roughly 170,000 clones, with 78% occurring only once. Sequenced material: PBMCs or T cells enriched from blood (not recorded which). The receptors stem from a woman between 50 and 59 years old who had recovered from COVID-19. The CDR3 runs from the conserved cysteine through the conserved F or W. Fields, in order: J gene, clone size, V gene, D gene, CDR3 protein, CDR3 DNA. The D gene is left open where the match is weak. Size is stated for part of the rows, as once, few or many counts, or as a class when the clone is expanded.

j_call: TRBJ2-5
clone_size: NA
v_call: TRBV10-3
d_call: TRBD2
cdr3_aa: CAISEGGSVQETQYF
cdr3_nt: TGTGCCATCAGTGAGGGCGGGAGTGTTCAAGAGACCCAGTACTTC

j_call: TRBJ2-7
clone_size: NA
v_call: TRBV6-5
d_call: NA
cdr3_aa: CASSYRDEQYF
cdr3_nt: TGTGCCAGCAGTTACAGAGACGAGCAGTACTTC

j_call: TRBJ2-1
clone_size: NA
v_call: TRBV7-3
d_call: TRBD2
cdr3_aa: CASSPRTSGINEQFF
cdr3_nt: TGTGCCAGCAGCCCTCGGACTAGCGGGATCAATGAGCAGTTCTTC

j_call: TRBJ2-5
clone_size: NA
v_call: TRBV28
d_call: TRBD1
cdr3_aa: CASRRGQPGETQYF
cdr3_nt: TGTGCCAGCAGACGGGGACAGCCTGGGGAGACCCAGTACTTC

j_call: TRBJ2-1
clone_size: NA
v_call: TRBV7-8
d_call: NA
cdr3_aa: CASSPNGIFYNEQFF
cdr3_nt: TGTGCCAGCAGCCCGAACGGGATATTCTACAATGAGCAGTTCTTC

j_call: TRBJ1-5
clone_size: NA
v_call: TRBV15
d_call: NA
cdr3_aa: CATRPTGLLNQPQHF
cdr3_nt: TGTGCCACCAGACCGACAGGTCTACTCAATCAGCCCCAGCATTTT

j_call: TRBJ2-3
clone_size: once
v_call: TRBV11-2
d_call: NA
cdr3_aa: CASSLMSNDDTQYF
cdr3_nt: TGTGCCAGCAGCTTGATGAGTAATGATGATACGCAGTATTTT

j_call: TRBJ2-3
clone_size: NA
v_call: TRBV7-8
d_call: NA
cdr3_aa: CASSFREQPTLTDTQYF
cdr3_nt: TGTGCCAGCAGCTTCAGGGAACAGCCAACCTTGACAGATACGCAGTATTTT

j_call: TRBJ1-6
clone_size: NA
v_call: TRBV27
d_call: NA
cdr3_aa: CASSTSGQGHSPLHF
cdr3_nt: TGTGCCAGCAGTACTTCTGGGCAGGGGCATTCACCCCTCCACTTT

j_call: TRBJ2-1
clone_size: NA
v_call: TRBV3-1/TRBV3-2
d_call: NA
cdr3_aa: CASSQYPSSSYNEQFF
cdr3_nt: TGTGCCAGCAGCCAATACCCATCCAGCTCCTACAATGAGCAGTTCTTC

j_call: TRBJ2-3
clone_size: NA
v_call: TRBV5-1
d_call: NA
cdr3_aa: CASSPGQLGADTQYF
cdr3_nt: TGCGCCAGCAGCCCCGGACAACTCGGCGCAGATACGCAGTATTTT

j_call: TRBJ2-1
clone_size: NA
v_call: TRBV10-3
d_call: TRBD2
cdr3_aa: CAISEGLAGSEQFF
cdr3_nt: TGTGCCATCAGTGAAGGGCTAGCGGGTAGTGAGCAGTTCTTC

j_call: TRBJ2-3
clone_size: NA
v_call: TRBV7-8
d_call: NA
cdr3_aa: CASSLHTDTQYF
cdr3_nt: TGTGCCAGCAGCCTCCACACAGATACGCAGTATTTT

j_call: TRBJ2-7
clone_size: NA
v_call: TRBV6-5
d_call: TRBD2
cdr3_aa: CASSMASGIYEQYF
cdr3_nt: TGTGCCAGCAGTATGGCTAGCGGGATCTACGAGCAGTACTTC

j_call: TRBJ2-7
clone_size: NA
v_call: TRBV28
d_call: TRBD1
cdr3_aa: CASRVQGDYEQYF
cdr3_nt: TGTGCCAGCAGGGTACAGGGGGACTACGAGCAGTACTTC

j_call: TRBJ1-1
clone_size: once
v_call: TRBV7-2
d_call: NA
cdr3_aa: CASSSRVQGTEAFF
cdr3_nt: TGTGCCAGCAGCTCCCGGGTCCAGGGGACTGAAGCTTTCTTT

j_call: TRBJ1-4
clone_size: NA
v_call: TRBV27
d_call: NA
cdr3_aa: CASFDRINEKLFF
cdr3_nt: TGTGCCAGCTTCGACAGGATAAATGAAAAACTGTTTTTT

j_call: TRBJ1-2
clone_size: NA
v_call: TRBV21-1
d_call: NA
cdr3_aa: CASSKGRKTGNYGYTF
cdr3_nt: TGTGCCAGCAGCAAAGGGAGGAAGACAGGCAACTATGGCTACACCTTC

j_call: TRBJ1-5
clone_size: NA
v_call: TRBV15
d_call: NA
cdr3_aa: CATSTGGDSNQPQHF
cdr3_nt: TGTGCCACCAGCACCGGGGGGGACAGCAATCAGCCCCAGCATTTT

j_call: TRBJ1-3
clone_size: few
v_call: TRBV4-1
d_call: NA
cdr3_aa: CASSHPDRDTIYF
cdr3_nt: TGCGCCAGCAGCCACCCGGACAGAGACACCATATATTTT

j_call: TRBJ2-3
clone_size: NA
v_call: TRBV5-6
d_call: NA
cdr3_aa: CASSLAGLSTDTQYF
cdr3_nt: TGTGCCAGCAGCTTGGCCGGACTTAGCACAGATACGCAGTATTTT

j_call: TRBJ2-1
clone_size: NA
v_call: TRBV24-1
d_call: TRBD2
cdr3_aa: CATSDSISSGIRNEQFF
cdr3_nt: TGTGCCACCAGTGACTCAATCTCTAGCGGGATTAGAAATGAGCAGTTCTTC

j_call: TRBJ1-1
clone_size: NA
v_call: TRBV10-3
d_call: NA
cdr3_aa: CAIQGAGNTEAFF
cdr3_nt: TGTGCCATACAGGGCGCGGGGAACACTGAAGCTTTCTTT

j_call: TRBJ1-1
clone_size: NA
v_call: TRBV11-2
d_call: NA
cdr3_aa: CASSSLTGGVEAFF
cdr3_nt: TGTGCCAGCAGCTCCCTTACGGGGGGGGTGGAAGCTTTCTTT

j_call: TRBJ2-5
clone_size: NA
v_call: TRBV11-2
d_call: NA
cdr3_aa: CASSPGAGRETQYF
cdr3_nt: TGTGCCAGCAGCCCAGGTGCGGGGAGGGAGACCCAGTACTTC

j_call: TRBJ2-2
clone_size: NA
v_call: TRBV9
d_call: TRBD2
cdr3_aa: CASSIAGGPTGELFF
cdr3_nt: TGTGCCAGCAGCATAGCGGGAGGGCCCACCGGGGAGCTGTTTTTT

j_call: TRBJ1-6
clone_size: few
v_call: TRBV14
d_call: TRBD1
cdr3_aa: CASSQSGQSVFQNSPLHF
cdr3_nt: TGTGCCAGCAGCCAATCGGGACAGAGTGTCTTTCAGAATTCACCCCTCCACTTT

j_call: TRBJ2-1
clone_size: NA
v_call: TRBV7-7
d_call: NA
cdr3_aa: CASSRSGYNEQFF
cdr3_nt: TGTGCCAGCAGCCGGAGCGGTTACAATGAGCAGTTCTTC

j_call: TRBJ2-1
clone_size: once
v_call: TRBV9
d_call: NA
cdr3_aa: CASSVGPPGSYNEQFF
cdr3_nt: TGTGCCAGCAGCGTAGGGCCCCCAGGCTCCTACAATGAGCAGTTCTTC

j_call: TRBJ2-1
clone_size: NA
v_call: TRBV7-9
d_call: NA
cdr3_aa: CASSYKWGQGYNEQFF
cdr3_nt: TGTGCCAGCAGCTATAAGTGGGGTCAGGGGTACAATGAGCAGTTCTTC

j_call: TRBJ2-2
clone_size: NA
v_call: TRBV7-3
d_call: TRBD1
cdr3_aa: CASSPTGATRELFF
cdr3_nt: TGTGCCAGCAGCCCTACAGGGGCGACCCGGGAGCTGTTTTTT

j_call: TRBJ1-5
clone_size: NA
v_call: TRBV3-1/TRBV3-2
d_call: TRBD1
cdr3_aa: CASSPQTGGSRQPQHF
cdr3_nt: TGTGCCAGCAGCCCCCAGACAGGGGGTTCGCGTCAGCCCCAGCATTTT

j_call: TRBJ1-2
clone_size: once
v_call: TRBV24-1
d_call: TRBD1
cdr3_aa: CATSDTRTGDYGYTF
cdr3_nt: TGTGCCACCAGTGACACCAGGACAGGGGACTATGGCTACACCTTC

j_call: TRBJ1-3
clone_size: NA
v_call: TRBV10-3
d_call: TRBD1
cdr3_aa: CATLGRTGENTIYF
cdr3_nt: TGTGCCACCCTAGGCCGGACAGGGGAGAACACCATATATTTT

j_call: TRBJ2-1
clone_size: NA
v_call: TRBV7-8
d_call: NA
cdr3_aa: CASSLRQGNEQFF
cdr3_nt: TGTGCCAGCAGCTTGAGGCAGGGCAATGAGCAGTTCTTC